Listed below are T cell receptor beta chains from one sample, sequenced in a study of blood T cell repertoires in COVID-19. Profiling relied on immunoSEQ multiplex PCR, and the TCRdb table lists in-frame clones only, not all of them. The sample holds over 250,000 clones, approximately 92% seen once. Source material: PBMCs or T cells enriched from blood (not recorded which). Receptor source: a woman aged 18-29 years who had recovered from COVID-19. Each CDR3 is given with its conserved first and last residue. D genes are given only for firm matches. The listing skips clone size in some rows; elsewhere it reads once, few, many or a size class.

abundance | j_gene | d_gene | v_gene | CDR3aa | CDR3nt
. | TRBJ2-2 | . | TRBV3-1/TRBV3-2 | CASSPYTANTGELFF | TGTGCCAGCAGCCCATATACAGCGAACACCGGGGAGCTGTTTTTT
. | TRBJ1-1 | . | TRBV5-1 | CASSDVGGTEAFF | TGCGCCAGCAGCGACGTGGGGGGCACTGAAGCTTTCTTT
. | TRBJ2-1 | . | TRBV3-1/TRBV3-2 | CASSQDWTPQFF | TGTGCCAGCAGCCAAGATTGGACTCCCCAGTTCTTC
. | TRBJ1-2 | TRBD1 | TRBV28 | CASRGDGQGLLDYGYTF | TGTGCCAGCAGAGGAGATGGACAGGGCCTTCTTGACTATGGCTACACCTTC
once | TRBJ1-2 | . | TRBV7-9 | CASSQQGPRNYGYTF | TGTGCCAGCAGCCAACAGGGCCCCAGGAACTATGGCTACACCTTC
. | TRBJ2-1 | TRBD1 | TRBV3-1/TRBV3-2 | CASSPGQVDEQFF | TGTGCCAGCAGCCCGGGACAGGTTGACGAGCAGTTCTTC
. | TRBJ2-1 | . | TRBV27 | CASSFARANEQFF | TGTGCCAGCAGTTTCGCGAGGGCTAATGAGCAGTTCTTC
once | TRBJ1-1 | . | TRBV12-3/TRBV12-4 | CASRSETGEAFF | TGTGCCAGCAGATCCGAGACCGGGGAAGCTTTCTTT
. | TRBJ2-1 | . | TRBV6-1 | CASSEALDPLHNEQFF | TGTGCCAGCAGTGAAGCGCTAGACCCTCTTCACAATGAGCAGTTCTTC
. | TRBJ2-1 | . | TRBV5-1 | CASSVLGMGNEQFF | TGCGCCAGCAGCGTCCTCGGGATGGGGAATGAGCAGTTCTTC
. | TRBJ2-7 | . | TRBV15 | CATSRDGGTAFLPKTYEQYF | TGTGCCACCAGCAGAGATGGCGGGACAGCGTTCCTTCCAAAAACCTACGAGCAGTACTTC
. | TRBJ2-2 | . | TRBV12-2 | CASRPIAGLDTGELFF | TGTGCAAGTCGCCCAATAGCGGGGTTGGACACCGGGGAGCTGTTTTTT
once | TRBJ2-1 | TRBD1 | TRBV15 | CATRGQGTNEQFF | TGTGCCACCAGAGGACAGGGGACGAATGAGCAGTTCTTC
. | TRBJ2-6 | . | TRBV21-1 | CASITRDFHYSGANVLTF | TGTGCCAGCATTACACGGGACTTTCATTACTCTGGGGCCAACGTCCTGACTTTC
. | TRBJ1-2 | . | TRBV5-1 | CASSLAAQPTDIDTF | TGCGCCAGCAGCCTTGCCGCGCAACCTACTGATATAGACACCTTC
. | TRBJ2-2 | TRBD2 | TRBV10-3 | CAISVLRGVQAGELFF | TGTGCCATCAGTGTTCTGCGGGGGGTACAGGCCGGGGAGCTGTTTTTT
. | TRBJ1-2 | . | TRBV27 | CASGQGDGYTF | TGTGCCAGCGGGCAGGGTGATGGCTACACCTTC
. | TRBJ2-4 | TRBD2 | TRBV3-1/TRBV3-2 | CASSQDRGLAGAAKNIQYF | TGTGCCAGCAGCCAAGATCGGGGACTAGCGGGGGCTGCCAAAAACATTCAGTACTTC
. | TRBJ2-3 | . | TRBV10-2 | CASHGGGGDTQYF | TGCGCCAGCCATGGGGGGGGCGGGGATACGCAGTATTTT
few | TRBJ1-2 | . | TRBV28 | CASSLSDSLPEYGYTF | TGTGCCAGCAGTTTATCGGACAGCCTTCCAGAATATGGCTACACCTTC
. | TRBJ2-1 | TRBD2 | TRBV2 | CASSDPGGRYNEQFF | TGTGCCAGCAGTGATCCGGGGGGGCGGTACAATGAGCAGTTCTTC
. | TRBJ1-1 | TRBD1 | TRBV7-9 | CASSLEKGQGVNTEAFF | TGTGCCAGCAGCTTAGAGAAAGGACAGGGGGTCAACACTGAAGCTTTCTTT
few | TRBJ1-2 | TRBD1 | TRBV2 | CASTPGQGLYGYTF | TGTGCCAGCACTCCGGGACAGGGTTTGTATGGCTACACCTTC
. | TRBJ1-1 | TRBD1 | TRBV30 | CAWSAAGTGGPEAFF | TGTGCCTGGAGTGCGGCCGGGACAGGGGGCCCTGAAGCTTTCTTT
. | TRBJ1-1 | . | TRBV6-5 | CASSQGQAEAFF | TGTGCCAGCAGTCAGGGTCAAGCTGAAGCTTTCTTT
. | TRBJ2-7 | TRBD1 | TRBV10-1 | CASSDRRTGTGIFEQYF | TGCGCCAGCAGTGACCGGCGGACCGGGACAGGGATTTTCGAGCAGTACTTC
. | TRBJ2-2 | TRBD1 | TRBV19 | CASRWTGANTGELFF | TGTGCCAGTAGATGGACAGGGGCGAACACCGGGGAGCTGTTTTTT
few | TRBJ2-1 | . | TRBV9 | CASSVGAQRGQEQFF | TGTGCCAGCAGCGTAGGGGCACAAAGAGGACAGGAGCAGTTCTTC
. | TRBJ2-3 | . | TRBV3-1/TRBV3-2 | CASSQSRNSGDTQYF | TGTGCCAGCAGCCAATCTCGGAACTCAGGAGATACGCAGTATTTT
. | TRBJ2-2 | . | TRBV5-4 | CASSFDRPARTGELFF | TGTGCCAGCAGCTTCGACAGGCCTGCGAGGACCGGGGAGCTGTTTTTT
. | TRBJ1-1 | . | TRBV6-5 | CAVNRGVAEAFF | TGTGCCGTCAATCGGGGAGTGGCTGAAGCTTTCTTT
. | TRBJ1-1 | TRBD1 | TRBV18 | CASSPRVWGQGVREAFF | TGTGCCAGCTCACCAAGAGTATGGGGACAGGGGGTTCGGGAAGCTTTCTTT
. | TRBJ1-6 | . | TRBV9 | CASRGASDNSPLHF | TGTGCCAGCAGGGGAGCATCCGATAATTCACCCCTCCACTTT
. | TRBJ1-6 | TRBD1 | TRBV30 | CAWSGGRTGYNSPLHF | TGTGCCTGGAGTGGGGGGAGGACAGGGTATAATTCACCCCTCCACTTT
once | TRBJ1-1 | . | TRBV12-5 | CASGLGGGGFTEAFF | TGTGCTAGTGGTTTGGGGGGGGGCGGATTTACTGAAGCTTTCTTT
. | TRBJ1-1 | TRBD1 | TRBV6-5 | CASSQDRGPHTEAFF | TGTGCCAGCAGTCAGGACAGGGGTCCCCACACTGAAGCTTTCTTT
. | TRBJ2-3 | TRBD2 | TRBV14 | CASSRLAGGLTDTQYF | TGTGCCAGCAGCCGACTAGCGGGGGGGCTCACAGATACGCAGTATTTT
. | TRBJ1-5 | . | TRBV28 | CASSKGQSNQPQHF | TGTGCCAGCAGTAAAGGACAGAGCAATCAGCCCCAGCATTTT
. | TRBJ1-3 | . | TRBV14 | CASSERLISGNTIYF | TGTGCCAGCAGCGAAAGACTGATCTCTGGAAACACCATATATTTT
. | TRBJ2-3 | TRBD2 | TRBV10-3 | CAIRPGLAGTDTQYF | TGTGCCATCAGGCCGGGACTAGCGGGAACAGATACGCAGTATTTT
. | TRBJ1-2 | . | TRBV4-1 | CASSQVAPEGYYGYTF | TGCGCCAGCAGCCAAGTTGCTCCGGAGGGGTACTATGGCTACACCTTC
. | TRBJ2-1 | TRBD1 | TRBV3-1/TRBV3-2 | CASSRGIRQGKGEQFF | TGTGCCAGCAGCAGGGGGATTCGACAGGGGAAGGGCGAGCAGTTCTTC
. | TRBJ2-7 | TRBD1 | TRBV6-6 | CASRFEGRQGTYEQYF | TGTGCCAGCAGATTTGAGGGTCGACAGGGGACCTACGAGCAGTACTTC
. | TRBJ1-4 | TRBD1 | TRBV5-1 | CASSPTTGANEKLFF | TGCGCCAGCAGCCCTACTACAGGGGCCAATGAAAAACTGTTTTTT
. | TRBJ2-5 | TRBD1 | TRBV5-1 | CASSLGTRGPDETQYF | TGCGCCAGCAGCTTGGGGACCAGGGGGCCTGATGAGACCCAGTACTTC
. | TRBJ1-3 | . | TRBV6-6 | CASSYNVGRAGNTIYF | TGTGCCAGCAGTTACAACGTTGGGCGCGCTGGAAACACCATATATTTT
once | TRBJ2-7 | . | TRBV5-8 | CASSVDNYEQYF | TGTGCCAGCAGTGTAGACAACTACGAGCAGTACTTC
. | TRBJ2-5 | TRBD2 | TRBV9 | CASSVGSGVAETQYF | TGTGCCAGCAGCGTAGGCAGCGGGGTAGCAGAGACCCAGTACTTC
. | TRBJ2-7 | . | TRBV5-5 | CASSLQGLRDEQYF | TGTGCCAGCAGCTTGCAGGGATTAAGGGACGAGCAGTACTTC
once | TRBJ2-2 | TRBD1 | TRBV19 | CASTRDRGLAGELFF | TGTGCCAGTACCCGGGACAGGGGGCTGGCCGGGGAGCTGTTTTTT
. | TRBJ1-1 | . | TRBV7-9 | CASSLSSRATEAFF | TGTGCCAGCAGCTTATCTTCCAGGGCCACTGAAGCTTTCTTT
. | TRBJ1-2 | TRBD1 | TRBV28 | CASSSSTGGVYGYTF | TGTGCCAGCAGTTCCTCTACAGGGGGCGTCTATGGCTACACCTTC